Shown below are 13 T cell receptor beta chains from a single sample sequenced in a study of T cell repertoires in cytomegalovirus infection. TCRdb fed the reads into MiXCR, producing one record per CDR3 protein. This sample carries 55,000 to 85,000 distinct CDR3 sequences, 20% of them seen once, and the ten largest clones take roughly two thirds. No antigen has been identified for these receptors. Sequenced here: CD8+ T cells from cultured PBMCs, sampled from culture after CMV antigen stimulation. The receptor set was obtained from a human donor in good health (CMV status not recorded). Some clones in this sample may be carry-over from other donors' samples.

This clonotype turned up a few times. One end of the junction is discordant with germline, which a read error may explain. This rearrangement joins TRBV4-1 to TRBJ2-2; D is unresolved. The CDR3 is 15 amino acids. Germline CDR1 and CDR2: MGHRA and YSYEKL. The CDR3 is CASSQTRRDTGELFF. The CDR3 nucleotides read TGTGCCAGCAGCCAGACGCGACGCGACACCGGGGAGCTGTTTTTT.

V gene TRBV4-1 combines with J gene TRBJ2-1; possible D gene TRBD1, 5 bases. This CDR3 has 14 amino acids. Looked up from germline, CDR1 is MGHRA and CDR2 is YSYEKL. The V and J ends lost 1 base and 7 bases respectively, with 11 bases between them. The CDR3 nucleotides read TGCGCCAGCAGCCAAGTTGGACAATTTAATGAGCAGTTCTTC. This sequence encodes CASSQVGQFNEQFF.

This clonotype was counted only a few times. The chain links TRBV6-6 to TRBJ1-4; the D is unclear. This CDR3 has 14 residues. Trimming removed 6 bases at V and 6 bases at J, with 14 bases between. Per the germline V gene, CDR1 is MNHNY and CDR2 is SVGAGI (reference sequence). CDR3 protein: CASRRLGLDEKLFF. The CDR3 coding sequence is TGTGCCAGCAGGCGACTCGGGCTGGATGAAAAACTGTTTTTT.

The chain uses TRBV27 and TRBJ2-1, with a possible D match to TRBD2 (6 bases). The V gene's germline CDR1 is MNHEY and CDR2 SMNVEV (reference sequence). The CDR3 consists of 16 residues. The V end lost 2 bases, the J end lost 2 bases, and 13 bases lay between the germline ends. Here the CDR3 DNA reads TGTGCCAGCAGTTTAGGTCGGAGGGTCCCCTACAATGAGCAGTTCTTC. Residues: CASSLGRRVPYNEQFF.

This clonotype occurred a few times. The rearrangement uses TRBV7-3 and TRBJ2-3, with TRBD2 matching 13 bases. The J segment lost 1 base and the V segment lost 6 bases, leaving 1 base of the junction unmatched. The CDR3 extends over 15 amino acids. CDR1 is SGHTA and CDR2 is FQGTGA in the germline V gene. The CDR3 bases are TGTGCCAGCAGGGGACTAGCGGGACGCACAGATACGCAGTATTTT. It codes for CASRGLAGRTDTQYF.

This clonotype was seen more than once but under ten times. This rearrangement joins TRBV7-6 to TRBJ2-1; D is unresolved. Germline CDR1 SGHVS, CDR2 FNYEAQ. The CDR3 is made up of 15 amino acids. The ends were cut back, 1 base at V and 3 bases at J, with 10 bases in the middle. As DNA, the CDR3 is TGTGCCAGCAGCTTAGAGTCCGGCCTCTACAATGAGCAGTTCTTC. Protein product: CASSLESGLYNEQFF.

This clonotype was observed a handful of times. The chain has TRBV7-9 and TRBJ2-7; maybe TRBD1 (6 bases). The CDR3 extends over 12 amino acids. Germline CDR1 and CDR2: SEHNR and FQNEAQ (reference sequence). Trimming removed 5 bases at V and 3 bases at J, with 8 bases between. The CDR3, as DNA: TGTGCCAGCAGCGGACAGAGCTACGAGCAGTACTTC. It is translated as CASSGQSYEQYF.

The chain combines TRBV7-9 with TRBJ1-1; the D is unclear. Germline-derived CDR1 and CDR2 are SEHNR and FQNEAQ (reference sequence). The germline V and J ends were trimmed by 1 base and 10 bases, with 7 bases remaining between them. CDR3 length: 11 residues. As DNA, the CDR3 is TGTGCCAGCAGCTTAGGGATGGCAGCTTTCTTT. Translating it yields CASSLGMAAFF. Filled out from reference TRBV7-9 and TRBJ1-1, the complete variable domain reads DTGVSQNPRHKITKRGQNVTFRCDPISEHNRLYWYRQTLGQGPEFLTYFQNEAQLEKSRLLSDRFSAERPKGSFSTLEIQRTEQGDSAMYLCASSLGMAAFFGQGTRLTVV.

The chain is built from TRBV12-3 or TRBV12-4 and TRBJ1-2, with TRBD1 identical over 7 bases. The CDR3 is 16 residues long. J was trimmed by 7 bases and V by 7 bases; bases with no gene match: 18. The DNA of the CDR3 is TGTGCCAGCATAATCACAGGGGCGACGGTGGTCTTTGGCTACACCTTC. Its translation: CASIITGATVVFGYTF.

This clonotype was counted between two and nine times. The chain employs TRBV2 and TRBJ2-3; D may be TRBD2 (6 bases). This CDR3 spans 14 amino acids. Germline lookup yields CDR1 SNHLY and CDR2 FYNNEI. The ends were cut back, 6 bases at V and 2 bases at J, with 12 bases in the middle. This CDR3 is CASSDGGNTDTQYF. The CDR3 bases are TGTGCCAGCAGCGACGGGGGTAACACAGATACGCAGTATTTT.

The chain recombines TRBV27 with TRBJ1-1; 11 bases line up with TRBD1. CDR1 and CDR2 (germline): MNHEY, SMNVEV (reference sequence). The CDR3 contains 17 residues. The trim removed 0 bases at V and 4 bases at J, leaving 7 bases unmatched. CDR3 coding DNA: TGTGCCAGCAGTTTATCCGGACAGGGGGCGCAGGGCACTGAAGCTTTCTTT. Translating gives CASSLSGQGAQGTEAFF.

On this clonotype: With a much larger clone just one base away, this may be a read error. This rearrangement joins TRBV12-3 or TRBV12-4 to TRBJ1-5, with unresolved D. The CDR3 consists of 14 residues. Trimming removed 3 bases from V and 0 bases from J, with 6 bases in between. The CDR3 spells CASSFGVSNQPQHF. CDR3 bases: TGTGCCAGCAGTTTCGGGGTTAGCAATCAGCCCCAGCATTTT.

The V gene is TRBV12-3 or TRBV12-4, the J gene TRBJ1-4, with TRBD1 as a possible D gene (5 bases). The CDR3 runs 13 residues. The V gene lost 2 bases and the J gene lost 7 bases, with 8 bases spanning the gap. DNA for the CDR3: TGTGCCAGCAGTTTACAGGGCACTGAAAAACTGTTTTTT. This translates into CASSLQGTEKLFF.